The 19 T cell receptor beta chains below all came from one sample that was sequenced in a study of neurological immune-mediated disorders. TCRdb called the 5' RACE reads again in MiXCR, with one record for every CDR3 protein. Of about 17,000 distinct CDR3 sequences detected, 3.5% appear once; the ten largest clones hold around 20%. Sequencing was performed on CD8+ T cells from blood. The receptors were gathered from a woman in her thirties or forties in good health.

This clonotype has ten or more counts. The chain uses TRBV14 and TRBJ1-1, with D hard to call. This CDR3 contains 14 residues. CDR1 is SGHDN, CDR2 FVKESK, per germline. Trimming removed 2 bases at V and 2 bases at J, with 9 bases between. The CDR3 loop reads CASSQFTDNTEAFF. For the CDR3, the DNA is TGTGCCAGCAGCCAATTTACAGATAACACTGAAGCTTTCTTT.

Concerning this clonotype itself: The junction differs from germline at one of its ends, possibly a read error. The chain combines TRBV5-1 with TRBJ2-1; 9 bases map to TRBD2. From germline, CDR1 is SGHRS and CDR2 YFSETQ. This CDR3 is 15 amino acids long. CDR3 amino acids: CANSARLAEYNEQFF. The CDR3 DNA sequence: TGCGCCAACAGCGCACGACTAGCGGAGTACAATGAGCAGTTCTTC.

In this sample, this clonotype turned up many times. The chain is built from TRBV5-1 and TRBJ2-2, with D maybe TRBD1 (5 bases). CDR1 and CDR2 from the germline V gene are SGHRS and YFSETQ. With 0 bases removed from V and 4 bases from J, the gap between germline ends came to 16 bases. The CDR3 loop spans 17 amino acids. The CDR3 nucleotides are TGCGCCAGCAGCTTGGCCATCGTTAGGGGTGGCACCGGGGAGCTGTTTTTT. Amino acids: CASSLAIVRGGTGELFF.

This clonotype was recorded at least ten times. V gene TRBV5-1 combines with J gene TRBJ1-1; no clear D. The CDR3 covers 12 residues. Germline V gives CDR1 SGHRS, CDR2 YFSETQ. V shed 0 bases and J shed 3 bases, with 3 bases lying between them. In DNA, the CDR3 is TGCGCCAGCAGCTTGGCGGACACTGAAGCTTTCTTT. This codes for CASSLADTEAFF.

This clonotype was observed many times. This chain joins TRBV5-1 and TRBJ1-4, with D perhaps matching TRBD1 (5 bases). Trimming stripped 4 bases from V and 7 bases from J, with 17 bases between. Germline V lookup: CDR1 SGHRS, CDR2 YFSETQ. There are 15 residues in the CDR3. The CDR3 here is CASSPEGNRGEKLFF. CDR3 DNA: TGCGCCAGCAGCCCGGAGGGGAACCGGGGTGAAAAACTGTTTTTT.

There are many counts of this clonotype. V gene TRBV14 combines with J gene TRBJ2-2, with D perhaps matching TRBD1 (6 bases). V gave up 8 bases and J gave up 1 base, with 17 bases separating them. CDR1 is SGHDN, CDR2 FVKESK, per germline. CDR3 length: 16 residues. The CDR3, as DNA: TGTGCCAGCGGTCCCCTTGAGACAGGGAACACCGGGGAGCTGTTTTTT. It translates to CASGPLETGNTGELFF. The full variable domain, with the rest looked up from reference TRBV14 and TRBJ2-2, is EAGVTQFPSHSVIEKGQTVTLRCDPISGHDNLYWYRRVMGKEIKFLLHFVKESKQDESGMPNNRFLAERTGGTYSTLKVQPAELEDSGVYFCASGPLETGNTGELFFGEGSRLTVL.

This clonotype appeared many times. The chain couples TRBV6-2 or TRBV6-3 to TRBJ2-7; 8 bases are shared with TRBD2. This CDR3 has 14 amino acids. Germline V gene sequence: CDR1 MNHEY, CDR2 SVGEGT. Unmatched junction bases numbered 4, after V lost 4 bases and J lost 2 bases. CDR3 residues: CASSWSGSPYEQYF. CDR3 DNA sequence: TGTGCCAGCAGTTGGAGCGGGAGCCCCTACGAGCAGTACTTC.

The sample holds many counts of this clonotype. The V call is TRBV3-1, the J call TRBJ2-1; TRBD1 matches at 10 bases. Germline V gives CDR1 LGHDT, CDR2 YNNKEL (reference sequence). This CDR3 spans 13 amino acids. V trimming: 5 bases; J trimming: 7 bases; junction bases outside the gene matches: 2. DNA for the CDR3: TGTGCCAGCAGCAAGGACAGGGGGAATGAGCAGTTCTTC. Its protein is CASSKDRGNEQFF.

This clonotype was detected ten times or more. The rearrangement joins TRBV15 to TRBJ2-7; D uncertain. V gave up 3 bases and J gave up 3 bases, with 9 bases separating them. The CDR3 runs 13 residues. Germline V gene lookup returns CDR1 LNHNV and CDR2 YYDKDF (reference sequence). The CDR3 DNA reads TGTGCCACCAGCAGGACGTCGGACTACGAGCAGTACTTC. This translates into CATSRTSDYEQYF.

This clonotype was seen ten or more times. This chain links TRBV4-1 with TRBJ1-6; D is unclear. Germline CDR1 MGHRA, CDR2 YSYEKL. The CDR3 consists of 13 residues. The germline V and J ends were trimmed by 1 base and 10 bases, with 8 bases remaining between them. The CDR3 sequence: CASSQGSGSPLHF. The CDR3 region has the DNA TGCGCCAGCAGCCAAGGGTCCGGATCACCCCTCCACTTT.

This clonotype was recorded at least ten times. The chain uses TRBV7-6 and TRBJ2-2; the D is unclear. Germline V gene lookup returns CDR1 SGHVS and CDR2 FNYEAQ. This CDR3 contains 12 residues. V lost 2 bases to trimming and J lost 5 bases, with 3 bases between them. The CDR3 sequence is CASSLSTGELFF. Here the CDR3 DNA reads TGTGCCAGCAGCTTATCGACCGGGGAGCTGTTTTTT. Filled out from reference TRBV7-6 and TRBJ2-2, the complete variable domain reads GAGVSQSPRYKVTKRGQDVALRCDPISGHVSLYWYRQALGQGPEFLTYFNYEAQQDKSGLPNDRFSAERPEGSISTLTIQRTEQRDSAMYRCASSLSTGELFFGEGSRLTVL.

This clonotype was seen ten or more times. The chain employs TRBV20-1 and TRBJ2-5, with D possibly TRBD2 on 5 matching bases. CDR3 length: 14 residues. Trimming cost V 2 bases and J 4 bases, with 14 bases left between them. Per the germline V gene, CDR1 is DFQATT and CDR2 is SNEGSKA (reference sequence). CDR3 sequence: CSARLFPGTETQYF. The CDR3 DNA sequence: TGCAGTGCTAGACTATTCCCGGGAACAGAGACCCAGTACTTC.

This clonotype was seen ten or more times. The V call is TRBV6-2 or TRBV6-3, the J call TRBJ2-1, with 9 bases aligning to TRBD1. The CDR3 covers 14 residues. V shed 10 bases, J shed 5 bases, and the junction held 9 bases outside the gene matches. From germline, CDR1 is MNHEY and CDR2 SVGEGT. The CDR3 protein is CATKRQGGNNEQFF. The CDR3 DNA is TGTGCCACCAAACGACAGGGGGGGAACAATGAGCAGTTCTTC.

This clonotype was seen repeatedly, ten times or more. The J gene is TRBJ1-2, the V gene TRBV7-9; D gene unclear. V was shortened by 4 bases and J by 0 bases, with 9 bases between the two germline ends. There are 14 residues in the CDR3. Germline CDR1 SEHNR, CDR2 FQNEAQ (reference sequence). In DNA form, the CDR3 reads TGTGCCAGCAGCTCTTCGGAGGCTAACTATGGCTACACCTTC. This encodes CASSSSEANYGYTF. Filled out from reference TRBV7-9 and TRBJ1-2, the complete variable domain reads DTGVSQNPRHKITKRGQNVTFRCDPISEHNRLYWYRQTLGQGPEFLTYFQNEAQLEKSRLLSDRFSAERPKGSFSTLEIQRTEQGDSAMYLCASSSSEANYGYTFGSGTRLTVV.

Ten or more counts support this clonotype. The DNA of the CDR3 is TGTGCCAGCAGCTTAGAAGGGGGAAGGGGGGTAAACCCTGGCTACACCTTC. Translated: CASSLEGGRGVNPGYTF. This sequence joins TRBV7-8 and TRBJ1-2; D is perhaps TRBD1 (6 bases). The V gene lost 1 base and the J gene lost 7 bases, with 22 bases spanning the gap. Germline lookup yields CDR1 SGHVS and CDR2 FQNEAQ. The CDR3 contains 17 residues.

This clonotype was observed at least ten times. V usage is TRBV3-1 and J usage is TRBJ2-7; tentative D call: TRBD1 (5 bases). V was pared by 1 base and J by 0 bases, with 10 bases between. Germline CDR1 reads LGHDT; CDR2 reads YNNKEL (reference sequence). The CDR3 has 15 residues. The CDR3 loop reads CASSQVQDRSYEQYF. The CDR3 DNA reads as TGTGCCAGCAGCCAAGTACAGGACCGCTCCTACGAGCAGTACTTC.

This clonotype was found many times. For the CDR3, the DNA is TGTGCCAGCAGCCACGAAAGGGACAAGAACACCGGGGAGCTGTTTTTT. Protein: CASSHERDKNTGELFF. The J gene is TRBJ2-2, the V gene TRBV14; D possibly corresponds to TRBD1 (6 bases). This CDR3 has 16 amino acids. Germline values: CDR1 SGHDN, CDR2 FVKESK. Between the trimmed V and J ends, which lost 3 bases and 1 base, there was a span of 12 bases.

This clonotype has ten or more counts. The rearrangement links TRBV20-1 to TRBJ2-7; no clear D. Germline V lookup: CDR1 DFQATT, CDR2 SNEGSKA (reference sequence). Trimming stripped 0 bases from V and 5 bases from J, with 17 bases between. CDR3 length: 15 amino acids. The CDR3 region has the DNA TGCAGTGCTAGAGATGCTTTCCTAGGACCCCACGAGCAGTACTTC. It translates to CSARDAFLGPHEQYF.

This clonotype was observed many times. This chain uses TRBV29-1 with TRBJ2-7; D is perhaps TRBD1 (6 bases). This CDR3 is built from 15 residues. V lost 1 base, J lost 0 bases, and 13 bases lay in between. The germline V gene has CDR1 SQVTM and CDR2 ANQGSEA. CDR3 DNA sequence: TGCAGCGTTGAAGGTGACAGGTACAACTCCTACGAGCAGTACTTC. Protein: CSVEGDRYNSYEQYF.